The clone carrying this T cell receptor beta chain was observed a few times. Antigen: not known. This CDR3 is built from 13 residues. Trimming removed 2 bases at V and 4 bases at J, with 8 bases between. Germline CDR1 reads LNHDA; CDR2 reads SQIVND (reference sequence). Amplified TCR beta CDR3 regions derived from RNA transcripts. Researchers ran a first-round RT-PCR on the TCR CDR3 using the HTBI primer set. TCRdb independently ran MiXCR on the multiplex PCR reads; one entry per CDR3 protein. This table holds 150,000 or so distinct CDR3 sequences, 9.4% found once. This entry belongs to a study of T cells in Graves' hyperthyroidism and ophthalmopathy. Points from the study as a whole: Ophthalmopathy prediction by the model preceded onset by a median approximately 6.1 months. Classification by a 13 V-J model distinguished ophthalmopathy from stable hyperthyroidism. Blood also showed most of the thyroid clonotypes that were expanded above 0.001.

The study collected blood at first hyperthyroidism diagnosis, before any ophthalmopathy symptoms arose. V and J are TRBV19 and TRBJ1-1; D not certain. Sequenced input: blood. This TCR derives from a woman younger than 30 with Graves' hyperthyroidism that later progressed to Graves' ophthalmopathy. CDR3 nucleotides: TGTGCCAGTAGTATACCCGGGCCCACTGAAGCTTTCTTT. This gives the protein CASSIPGPTEAFF.